In this sample, the clone carrying this TCR beta chain turned up a few times. The antigen is unknown. Each CDR3 protein is one row after TCRdb ran MiXCR on the 5' RACE reads. The sample gives about 130,000 distinct CDR3 sequences, around 7% of which show up once; 12% is in the top ten. This sample was included in a study of CD8 T cells in ankylosing spondylitis. The study's findings and limits: Disease-associated clones were reportedly significantly overrepresented in matched ankylosing spondylitis synovial fluid.

The CDR3 runs 15 residues. Trimming stripped 0 bases from V and 8 bases from J, with 17 bases between. Germline-derived CDR1 and CDR2 are LGHDT and YNNKEL (reference sequence). This receptor was identified in a male donor with ankylosing spondylitis or in good health (not recorded which). V is TRBV3-1 and J is TRBJ2-7; the D gene is possibly TRBD2 (6 bases). Specimen: blood, either unsorted or a sorted T cell fraction (not recorded which). CDR3 sequence: CASSQDLARREKQYF. The CDR3 nucleotides are TGTGCCAGCAGCCAAGATCTGGCGAGACGGGAGAAGCAGTACTTC.